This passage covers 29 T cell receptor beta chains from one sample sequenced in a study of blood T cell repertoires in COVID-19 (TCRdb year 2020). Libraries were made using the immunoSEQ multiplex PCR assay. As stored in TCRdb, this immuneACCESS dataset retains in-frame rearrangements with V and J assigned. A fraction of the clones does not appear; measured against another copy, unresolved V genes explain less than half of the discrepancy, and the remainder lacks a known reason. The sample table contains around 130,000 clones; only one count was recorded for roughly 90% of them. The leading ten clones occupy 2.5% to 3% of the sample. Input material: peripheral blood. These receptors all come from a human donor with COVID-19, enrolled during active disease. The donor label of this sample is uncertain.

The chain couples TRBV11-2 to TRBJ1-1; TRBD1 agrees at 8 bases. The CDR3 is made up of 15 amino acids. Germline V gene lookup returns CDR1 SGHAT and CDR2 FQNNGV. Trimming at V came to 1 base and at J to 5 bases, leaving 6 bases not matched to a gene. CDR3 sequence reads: CASSLAGGLGTEAFF. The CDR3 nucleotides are TGTGCCAGCAGCTTAGCAGGGGGCTTGGGTACTGAAGCTTTCTTT.

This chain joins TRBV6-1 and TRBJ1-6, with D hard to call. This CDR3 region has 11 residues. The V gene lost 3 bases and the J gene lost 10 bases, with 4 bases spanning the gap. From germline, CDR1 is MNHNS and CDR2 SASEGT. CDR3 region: CASSEGSPLHF. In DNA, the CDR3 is TGTGCCAGCAGTGAGGGCTCACCCCTCCACTTT.

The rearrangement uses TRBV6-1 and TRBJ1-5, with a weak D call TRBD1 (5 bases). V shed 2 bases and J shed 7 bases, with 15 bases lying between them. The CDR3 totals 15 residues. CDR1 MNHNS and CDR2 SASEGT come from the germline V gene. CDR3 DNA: TGTGCCAGCAGTGAATGGCGGGGCTCAGGGCAGCCCCAGCATTTT. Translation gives CASSEWRGSGQPQHF.

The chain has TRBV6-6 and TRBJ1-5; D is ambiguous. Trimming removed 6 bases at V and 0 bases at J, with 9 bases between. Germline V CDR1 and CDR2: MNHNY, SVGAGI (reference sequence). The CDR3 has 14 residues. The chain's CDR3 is CASSEQNSNQPQHF. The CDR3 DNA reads TGTGCCAGCAGCGAACAAAATAGCAATCAGCCCCAGCATTTT.

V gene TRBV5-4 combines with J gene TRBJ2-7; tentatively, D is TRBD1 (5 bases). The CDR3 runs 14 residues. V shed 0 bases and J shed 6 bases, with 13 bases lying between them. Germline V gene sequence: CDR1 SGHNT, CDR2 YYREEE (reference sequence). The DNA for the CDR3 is TGTGCCAGCAGCTTGGGACAGTTTATGGGCGAGCAGTACTTC. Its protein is CASSLGQFMGEQYF.

The CDR3 DNA sequence: TGTGCCAGCTCCGCGGGGATTGGGACAGATGGCTACACCTTC. This translates into CASSAGIGTDGYTF. V is TRBV7-8 and J is TRBJ1-2, with 7 positions matching TRBD1. This CDR3 comprises 14 residues. The V gene end was trimmed by 8 bases and the J gene end by 6 bases; junction bases not matched to a gene: 12. Germline V gene lookup returns CDR1 SGHVS and CDR2 FQNEAQ.

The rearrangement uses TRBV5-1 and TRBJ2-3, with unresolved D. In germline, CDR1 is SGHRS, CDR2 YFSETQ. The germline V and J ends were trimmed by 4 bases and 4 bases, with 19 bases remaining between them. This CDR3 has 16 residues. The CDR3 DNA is TGCGCCAGCAGCCCCTCGCTAAACAGTCGCGCAGATACGCAGTATTTT. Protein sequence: CASSPSLNSRADTQYF.

The CDR3 loop reads CASSRVPGLSRGEQFF. The CDR3 DNA sequence: TGTGCCAGTAGTCGAGTACCGGGACTTTCAAGGGGTGAGCAGTTCTTC. The chain uses TRBV19 and TRBJ2-1; possibly TRBD2 for D (6 bases). The CDR3 contains 16 residues. V lost 5 bases to trimming and J lost 9 bases, with 23 bases between them. Looked up from germline, CDR1 is LNHDA and CDR2 is SQIVND (reference sequence). Filled out from reference TRBV19 and TRBJ2-1, the complete variable domain reads DGGITQSPKYLFRKEGQNVTLSCEQNLNHDAMYWYRQDPGQGLRLIYYSQIVNDFQKGDIAEGYSVSREKKESFPLTVTSAQKNPTAFYLCASSRVPGLSRGEQFFGPGTRLTVL.

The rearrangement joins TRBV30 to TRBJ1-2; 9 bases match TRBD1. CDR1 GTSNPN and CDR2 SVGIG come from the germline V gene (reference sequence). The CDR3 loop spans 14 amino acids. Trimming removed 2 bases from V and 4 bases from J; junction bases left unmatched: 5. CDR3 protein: CAWSRGQGVYGYTF. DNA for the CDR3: TGTGCCTGGAGTAGGGGACAGGGTGTCTATGGCTACACCTTC.

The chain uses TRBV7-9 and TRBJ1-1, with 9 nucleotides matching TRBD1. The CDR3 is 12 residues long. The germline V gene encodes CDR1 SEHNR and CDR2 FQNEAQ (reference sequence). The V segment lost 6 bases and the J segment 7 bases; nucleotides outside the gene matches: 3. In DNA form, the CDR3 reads TGTGCCAGCAGTGGGACAGGGATTGAAGCTTTCTTT. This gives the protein CASSGTGIEAFF.

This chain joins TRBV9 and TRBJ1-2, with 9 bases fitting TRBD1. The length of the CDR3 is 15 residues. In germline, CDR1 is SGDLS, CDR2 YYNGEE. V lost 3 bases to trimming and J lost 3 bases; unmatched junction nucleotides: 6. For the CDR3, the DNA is TGTGCCAGCAGCGCTTTGGGACAGGGCGACTATGGCTACACCTTC. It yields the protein CASSALGQGDYGYTF.

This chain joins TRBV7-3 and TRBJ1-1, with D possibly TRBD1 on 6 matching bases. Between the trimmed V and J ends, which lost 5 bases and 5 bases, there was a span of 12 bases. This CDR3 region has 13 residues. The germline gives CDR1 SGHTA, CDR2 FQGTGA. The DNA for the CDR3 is TGTGCCAGCAGCAGCCAGGGGACGACTGAAGCTTTCTTT. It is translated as CASSSQGTTEAFF. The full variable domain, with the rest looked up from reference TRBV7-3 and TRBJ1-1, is GAGVSQTPSNKVTEKGKYVELRCDPISGHTALYWYRQSLGQGPEFLIYFQGTGAADDSGLPNDRFFAVRPEGSVSTLKIQRTERGDSAVYLCASSSQGTTEAFFGQGTRLTVV.

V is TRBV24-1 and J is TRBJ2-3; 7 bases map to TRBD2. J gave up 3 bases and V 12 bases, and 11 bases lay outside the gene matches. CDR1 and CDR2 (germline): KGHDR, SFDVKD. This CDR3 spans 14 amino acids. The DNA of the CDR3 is TGTGCCGCCGCCACTAGCGAAGGGACAGATACGCAGTATTTT. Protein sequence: CAAATSEGTDTQYF.

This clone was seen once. The CDR3 reads CASSLPLRLAGWGEQFF. The CDR3 DNA reads as TGTGCCAGCAGCTTACCTTTGAGACTAGCGGGGTGGGGTGAGCAGTTCTTC. This chain joins TRBV7-9 and TRBJ2-1; 11 bases map to TRBD2. The V gene end was trimmed by 2 bases and the J gene end by 9 bases; junction bases not matched to a gene: 12. This CDR3 comprises 17 residues. CDR1 is SEHNR and CDR2 is FQNEAQ in the germline V gene (reference sequence).

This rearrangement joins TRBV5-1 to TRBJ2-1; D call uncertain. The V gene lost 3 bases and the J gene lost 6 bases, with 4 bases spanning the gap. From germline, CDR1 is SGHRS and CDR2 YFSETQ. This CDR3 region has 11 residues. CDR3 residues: CASSSFNEQFF. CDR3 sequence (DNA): TGCGCCAGCAGCTCGTTCAATGAGCAGTTCTTC.

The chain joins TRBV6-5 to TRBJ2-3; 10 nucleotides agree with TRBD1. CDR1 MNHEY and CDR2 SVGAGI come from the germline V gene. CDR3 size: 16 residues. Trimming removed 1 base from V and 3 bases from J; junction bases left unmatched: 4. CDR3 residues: CASSYWGQGQTDTQYF. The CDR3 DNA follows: TGTGCCAGCAGTTACTGGGGACAGGGGCAGACAGATACGCAGTATTTT.

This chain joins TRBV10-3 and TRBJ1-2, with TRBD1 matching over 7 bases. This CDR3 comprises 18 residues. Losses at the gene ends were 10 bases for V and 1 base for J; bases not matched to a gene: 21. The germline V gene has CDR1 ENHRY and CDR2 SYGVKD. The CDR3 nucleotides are TGTGCCACCCTAGGGGTTCCGCGGGACAGCGTAATTAACTATGGCTACACCTTC. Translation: CATLGVPRDSVINYGYTF.

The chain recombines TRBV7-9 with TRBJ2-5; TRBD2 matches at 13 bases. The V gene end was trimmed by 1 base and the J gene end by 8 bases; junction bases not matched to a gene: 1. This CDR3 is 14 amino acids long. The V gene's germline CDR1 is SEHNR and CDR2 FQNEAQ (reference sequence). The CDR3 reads CASSLGTSGGTQYF. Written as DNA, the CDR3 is TGTGCCAGCAGCTTAGGGACTAGCGGGGGCACCCAGTACTTC.

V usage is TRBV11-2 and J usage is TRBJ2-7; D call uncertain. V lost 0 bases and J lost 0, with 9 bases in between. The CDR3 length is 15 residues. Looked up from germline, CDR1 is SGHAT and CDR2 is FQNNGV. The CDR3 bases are TGTGCCAGCAGCTTAGATCGCAGTTCCTCCTACGAGCAGTACTTC. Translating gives CASSLDRSSSYEQYF.

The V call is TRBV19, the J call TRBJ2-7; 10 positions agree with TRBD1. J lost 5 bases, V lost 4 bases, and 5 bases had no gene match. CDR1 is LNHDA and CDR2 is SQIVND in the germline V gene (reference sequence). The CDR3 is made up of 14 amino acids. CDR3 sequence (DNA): TGTGCCAGTAGTACCGGACAGGGGGTACACGAGCAGTACTTC. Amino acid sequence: CASSTGQGVHEQYF. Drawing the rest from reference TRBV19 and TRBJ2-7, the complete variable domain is DGGITQSPKYLFRKEGQNVTLSCEQNLNHDAMYWYRQDPGQGLRLIYYSQIVNDFQKGDIAEGYSVSREKKESFPLTVTSAQKNPTAFYLCASSTGQGVHEQYFGPGTRLTVT.

The CDR3, as DNA: TGTGCCAGCAGTTCGGGCGGGGCTGACTATGGCTACACCTTC. This translates into CASSSGGADYGYTF. The genes are TRBV27 and TRBJ1-2; possibly TRBD1 for D (5 bases). V was shortened by 4 bases and J by 3 bases, with 12 bases between the two germline ends. Germline-derived CDR1 and CDR2 are MNHEY and SMNVEV (reference sequence). The CDR3 is 14 residues long.

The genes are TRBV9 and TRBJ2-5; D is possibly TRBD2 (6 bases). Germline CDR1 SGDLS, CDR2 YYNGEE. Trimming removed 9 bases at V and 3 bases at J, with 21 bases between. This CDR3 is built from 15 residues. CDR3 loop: CATSPGVYPKETQYF. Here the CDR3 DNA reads TGTGCCACCTCGCCGGGGGTGTACCCCAAAGAGACCCAGTACTTC.

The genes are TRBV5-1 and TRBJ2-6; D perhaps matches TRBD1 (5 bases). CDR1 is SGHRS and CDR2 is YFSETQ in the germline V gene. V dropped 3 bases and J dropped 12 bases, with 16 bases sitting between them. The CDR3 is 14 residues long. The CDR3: CASSSGQDQGVLTF. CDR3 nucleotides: TGCGCCAGCAGCTCCGGACAAGACCAAGGCGTCCTGACTTTC.

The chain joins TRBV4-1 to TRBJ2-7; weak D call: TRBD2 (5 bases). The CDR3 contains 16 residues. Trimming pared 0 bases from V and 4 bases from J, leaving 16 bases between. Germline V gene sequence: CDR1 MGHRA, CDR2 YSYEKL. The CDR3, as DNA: TGCGCCAGCAGCCAAGAAAGTGGGGAGATCTTTTACGAGCAGTACTTC. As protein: CASSQESGEIFYEQYF.

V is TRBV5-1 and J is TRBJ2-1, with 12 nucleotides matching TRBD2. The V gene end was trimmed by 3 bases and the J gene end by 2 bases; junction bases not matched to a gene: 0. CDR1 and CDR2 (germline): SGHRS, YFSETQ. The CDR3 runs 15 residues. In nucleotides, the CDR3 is TGCGCCAGCAGCTGGACTAGCGGGACCTACAATGAGCAGTTCTTC. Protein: CASSWTSGTYNEQFF.

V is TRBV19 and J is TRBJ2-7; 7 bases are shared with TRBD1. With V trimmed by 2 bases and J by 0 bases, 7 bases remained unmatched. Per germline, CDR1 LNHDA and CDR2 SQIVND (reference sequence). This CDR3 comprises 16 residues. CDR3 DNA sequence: TGTGCCAGTAGTATAAGAGGGGGCAGCGTCTCCTACGAGCAGTACTTC. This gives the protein CASSIRGGSVSYEQYF.

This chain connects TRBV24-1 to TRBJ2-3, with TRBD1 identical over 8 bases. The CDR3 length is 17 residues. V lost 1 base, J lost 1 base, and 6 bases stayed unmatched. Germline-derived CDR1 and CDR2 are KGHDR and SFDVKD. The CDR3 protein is CATSDFEATGGTDTQYF. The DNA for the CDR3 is TGTGCCACCAGTGATTTTGAAGCGACAGGGGGCACAGATACGCAGTATTTT.

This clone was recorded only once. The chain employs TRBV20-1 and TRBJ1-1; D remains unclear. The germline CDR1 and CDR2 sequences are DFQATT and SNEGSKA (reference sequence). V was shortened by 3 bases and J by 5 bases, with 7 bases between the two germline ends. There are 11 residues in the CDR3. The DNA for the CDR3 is TGCAGTGCTAGTGAAGCTACTGAAGCTTTCTTT. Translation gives CSASEATEAFF.

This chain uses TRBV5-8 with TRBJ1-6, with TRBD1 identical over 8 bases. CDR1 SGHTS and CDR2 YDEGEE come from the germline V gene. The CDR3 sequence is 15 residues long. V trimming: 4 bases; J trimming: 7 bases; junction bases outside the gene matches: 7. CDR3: CASSVTGAGNSPLHF. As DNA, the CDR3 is TGTGCCAGCAGCGTGACAGGGGCAGGGAATTCACCCCTCCACTTT.